This T cell receptor (beta chain) was sequenced in a study of T cells in Graves' hyperthyroidism and ophthalmopathy. Across the whole study: Peripheral blood draws took place at initial diagnosis, ahead of any treatment.

Study results and limitations: Ophthalmopathy onset followed model prediction by a median around 6.9 months.

This clonotype was recorded many times. Its antigen remains unidentified. Amplification targeted TCR beta CDR3 regions from RNA transcripts. With the HTBI primer set, the TCR CDR3 went through a first round of RT-PCR. TCRdb used MiXCR to reprocess the multiplex PCR reads, holding one entry per CDR3 protein. This table holds 340,000 or so distinct CDR3 sequences, roughly 18% found once. This CDR3 spans 12 amino acids. The V gene lost 9 bases and the J gene lost 2 bases, with 9 bases spanning the gap. Stable Graves' hyperthyroidism denoted no ophthalmopathy progression over 18 months. This TCR derives from a woman aged 45 to 65 with Graves' hyperthyroidism. Specimen: blood. V gene TRBV12-3 or TRBV12-4 combines with J gene TRBJ2-3; D possibly corresponds to TRBD2 (5 bases). The CDR3, as DNA: TGTGCCAGTAGCGCCTACACAGATACGCAGTATTTT. Amino acids: CASSAYTDTQYF.